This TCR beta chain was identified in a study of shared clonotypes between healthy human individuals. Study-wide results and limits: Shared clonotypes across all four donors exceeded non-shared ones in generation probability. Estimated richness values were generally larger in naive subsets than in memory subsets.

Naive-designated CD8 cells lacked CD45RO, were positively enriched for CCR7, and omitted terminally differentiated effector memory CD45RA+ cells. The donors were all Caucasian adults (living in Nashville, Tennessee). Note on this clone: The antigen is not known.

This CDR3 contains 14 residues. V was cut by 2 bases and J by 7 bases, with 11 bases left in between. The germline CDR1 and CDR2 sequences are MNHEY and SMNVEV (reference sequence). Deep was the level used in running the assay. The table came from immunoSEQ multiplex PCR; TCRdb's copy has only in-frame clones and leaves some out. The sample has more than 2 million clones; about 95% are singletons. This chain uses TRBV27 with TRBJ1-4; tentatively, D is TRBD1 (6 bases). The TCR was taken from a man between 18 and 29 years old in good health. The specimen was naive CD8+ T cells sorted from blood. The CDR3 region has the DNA TGTGCCAGCAGTTTAGGATCGGGGGCTGAAAAACTGTTTTTT. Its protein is CASSLGSGAEKLFF.